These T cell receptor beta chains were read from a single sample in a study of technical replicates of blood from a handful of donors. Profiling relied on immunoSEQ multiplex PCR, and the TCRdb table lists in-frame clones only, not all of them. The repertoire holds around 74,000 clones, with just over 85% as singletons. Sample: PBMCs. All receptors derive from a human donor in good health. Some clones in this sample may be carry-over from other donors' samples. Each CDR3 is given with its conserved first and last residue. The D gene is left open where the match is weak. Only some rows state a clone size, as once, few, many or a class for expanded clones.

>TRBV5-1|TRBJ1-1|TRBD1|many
TGCGCCAGCAGCTCGGGAGGGGGCTACACTGAAGCTTTCTTT
CASSSGGGYTEAFF
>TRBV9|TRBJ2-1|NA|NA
TGTGCCAGCAGCGTGGGGACTGTTAATGAGCAGTTCTTC
CASSVGTVNEQFF
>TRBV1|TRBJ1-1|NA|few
TGCACCAGCAGCCAAGGCAGGAACACTGAAGCTTTCTTT
CTSSQGRNTEAFF
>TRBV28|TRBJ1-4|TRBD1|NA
TGTGCCAGCAGTTCCGGACAGGCCGGCGATGAAAAACTGTTTTTT
CASSSGQAGDEKLFF
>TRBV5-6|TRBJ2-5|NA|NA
TGTGCCAGCAGCTGGGGAGGAACGGGGGAGACCCAGTACTTC
CASSWGGTGETQYF
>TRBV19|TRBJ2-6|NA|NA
TGTGCCAGTAGTATAAGGACAGTTGGGGCCAACGTCCTGACTTTC
CASSIRTVGANVLTF
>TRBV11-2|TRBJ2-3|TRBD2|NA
TGTGCCAGCAGCTTAGGCGGGGGGCGCACAGATACGCAGTATTTT
CASSLGGGRTDTQYF
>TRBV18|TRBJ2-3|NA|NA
TGTGCCAGCTCACCAGCACTCGGGGGAGGCACAGATACGCAGTATTTT
CASSPALGGGTDTQYF
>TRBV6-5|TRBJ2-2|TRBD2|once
TGTGCCAGCAGTTACTTCGGGCTAGCGGAGACCGGGGAGCTGTTTTTT
CASSYFGLAETGELFF
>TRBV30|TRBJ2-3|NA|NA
TGTGCCTGGAGTGTAGGGTCTAGGCAGGGTCAAGATACGCAGTATTTT
CAWSVGSRQGQDTQYF
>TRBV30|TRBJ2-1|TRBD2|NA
TGTGCCTCTGGGGGACTAGCCAGTGAGCAGTTCTTC
CASGGLASEQFF
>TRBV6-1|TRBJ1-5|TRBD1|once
TGTGCCAGCAGTTTACAGGGGGCCGGTAATCAGCCCCAGCATTTT
CASSLQGAGNQPQHF
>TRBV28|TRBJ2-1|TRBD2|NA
TGTGCCAGCAGTCCTCTAGCGGGGGGGTCAATGAAGCAGTTCTTC
CASSPLAGGSMKQFF
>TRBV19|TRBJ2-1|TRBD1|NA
TGTGCCAGTAGCGGACAGGGGGCTAAGACCCCGGGGGGTAACTCCTACAATGAGCAGTTCTTC
CASSGQGAKTPGGNSYNEQFF
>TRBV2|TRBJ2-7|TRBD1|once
TGTGCCAGCAGTCTCGACAGGGGAGACGAGCAGTACTTC
CASSLDRGDEQYF
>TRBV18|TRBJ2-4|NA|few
TGTGCCAGCTCACCCGGTTTCGGTTCATCGGACATTCAGTACTTC
CASSPGFGSSDIQYF
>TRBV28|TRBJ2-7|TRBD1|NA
TGTGCCAGCAGCCTCGACAGGGGCGAGCAGTACTTC
CASSLDRGEQYF
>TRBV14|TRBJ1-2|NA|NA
TGTGCCAGCAGCCAAGATTTAGCAGAGTATGGCTACACCTTC
CASSQDLAEYGYTF
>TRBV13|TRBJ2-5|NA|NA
TGTGCCAGCAGCTTATTGAAAGGAGAGCAAGAGACCCAGTACTTC
CASSLLKGEQETQYF
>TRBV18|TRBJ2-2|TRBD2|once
TGTGCCAGCTCATCAGGGACTAGCGGGGAGCTGTTTTTT
CASSSGTSGELFF
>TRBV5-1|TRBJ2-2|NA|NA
TGCGCCAGCAGACCACAGGGCGGGGAGCTGTTTTTT
CASRPQGGELFF
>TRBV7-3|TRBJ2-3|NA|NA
TGTGCCAGCAGCCCGGGACACGCAGATACGCAGTATTTT
CASSPGHADTQYF
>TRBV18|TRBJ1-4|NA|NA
TGTGCCAGCTCACCAACCACAAGGGGTGAAAAACTGTTTTTT
CASSPTTRGEKLFF
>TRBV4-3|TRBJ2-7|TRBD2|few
TGCGCCAGCAGCCGGCTAGCGGGGGAAACCTACGAGCAGTACTTC
CASSRLAGETYEQYF
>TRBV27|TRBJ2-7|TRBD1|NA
TGTGCCAGCAGTTTTGTGAGGGGGCAAGACGAGCAGTACTTC
CASSFVRGQDEQYF
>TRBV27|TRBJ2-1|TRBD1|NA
TGTGCCAGCAGACCGGGACAGATCTACAATGAGCAGTTCTTC
CASRPGQIYNEQFF
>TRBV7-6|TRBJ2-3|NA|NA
TGTGCCAGCAGCTTAGTGCCTAGAATGGCAGATACGCAGTATTTT
CASSLVPRMADTQYF
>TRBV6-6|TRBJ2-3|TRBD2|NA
TGTGCCGCGGCGGGGGGGGCCCCCGATACGCAGTATTTT
CAAAGGAPDTQYF
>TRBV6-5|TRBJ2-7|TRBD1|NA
TGTGCCAGCAGAACTCCAGGGGGCACCCCCGAGCAGTACTTC
CASRTPGGTPEQYF
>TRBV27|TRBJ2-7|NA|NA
TGTGCCAGCAGGGACAGCCGTAGCTTCTACGAGCAGTACTTC
CASRDSRSFYEQYF
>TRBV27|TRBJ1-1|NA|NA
TGTGCCAGCAGTCCCCAACAGGGGAACACTGAAGCTTTCTTT
CASSPQQGNTEAFF
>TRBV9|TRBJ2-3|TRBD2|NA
TGTGCCAGCAGCGTAGCGGGACTAGCGGGCCAAGCGCAGTATTTT
CASSVAGLAGQAQYF
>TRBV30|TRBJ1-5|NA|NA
TGTGCTCTCAACACGGGGGAAGATCAGCCCCAGCATTTT
CALNTGEDQPQHF
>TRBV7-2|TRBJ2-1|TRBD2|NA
TGTGCCAGCAGCATCAGCGGGATCACCTACAATGAGCAGTTCTTC
CASSISGITYNEQFF